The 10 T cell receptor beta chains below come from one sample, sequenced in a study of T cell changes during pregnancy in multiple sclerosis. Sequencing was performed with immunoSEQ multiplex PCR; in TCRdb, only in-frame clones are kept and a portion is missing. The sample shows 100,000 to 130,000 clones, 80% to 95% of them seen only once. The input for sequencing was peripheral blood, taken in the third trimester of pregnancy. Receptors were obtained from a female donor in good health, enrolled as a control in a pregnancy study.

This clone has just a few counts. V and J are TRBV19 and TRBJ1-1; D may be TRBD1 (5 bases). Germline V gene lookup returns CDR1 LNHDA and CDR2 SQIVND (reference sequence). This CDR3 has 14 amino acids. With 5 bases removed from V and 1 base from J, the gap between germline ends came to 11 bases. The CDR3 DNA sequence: TGTGCCAGTAGTCGTTGGGGGGAGAACACTGAAGCTTTCTTT. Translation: CASSRWGENTEAFF.

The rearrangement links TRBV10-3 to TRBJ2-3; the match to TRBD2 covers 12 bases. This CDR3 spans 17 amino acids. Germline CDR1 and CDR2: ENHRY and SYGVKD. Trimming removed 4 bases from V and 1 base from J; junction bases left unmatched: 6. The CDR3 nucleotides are TGTGCCATCAGTGGTTACCGGACTAGCGGGGGCACAGATACGCAGTATTTT. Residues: CAISGYRTSGGTDTQYF.

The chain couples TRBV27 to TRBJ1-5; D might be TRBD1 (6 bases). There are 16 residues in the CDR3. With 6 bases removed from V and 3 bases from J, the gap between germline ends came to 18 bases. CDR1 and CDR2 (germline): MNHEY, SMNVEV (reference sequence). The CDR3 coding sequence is TGTGCCAGCAGAACAGGGACGGGGCATAACAATCAGCCCCAGCATTTT. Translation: CASRTGTGHNNQPQHF.

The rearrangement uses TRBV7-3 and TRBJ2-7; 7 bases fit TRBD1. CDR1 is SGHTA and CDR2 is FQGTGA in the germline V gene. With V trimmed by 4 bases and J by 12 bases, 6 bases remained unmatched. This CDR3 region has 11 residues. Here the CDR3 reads CASSSTGLAYF. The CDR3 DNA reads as TGTGCCAGCAGCTCGACAGGGTTGGCGTACTTC.

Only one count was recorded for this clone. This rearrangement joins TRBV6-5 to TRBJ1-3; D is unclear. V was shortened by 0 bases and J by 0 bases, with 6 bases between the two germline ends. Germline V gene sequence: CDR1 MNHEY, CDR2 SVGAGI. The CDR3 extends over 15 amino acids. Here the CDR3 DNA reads TGTGCCAGCAGTTACTCGGAGTTCTCTGGAAACACCATATATTTT. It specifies CASSYSEFSGNTIYF.

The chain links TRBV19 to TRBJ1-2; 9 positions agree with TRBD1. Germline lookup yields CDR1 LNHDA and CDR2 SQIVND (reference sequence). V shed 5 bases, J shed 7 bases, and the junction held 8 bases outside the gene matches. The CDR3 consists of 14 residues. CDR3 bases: TGTGCCAGTAGTGAACAGGGGGCAATAGGTGGCTACACCTTC. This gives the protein CASSEQGAIGGYTF. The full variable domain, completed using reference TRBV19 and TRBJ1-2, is DGGITQSPKYLFRKEGQNVTLSCEQNLNHDAMYWYRQDPGQGLRLIYYSQIVNDFQKGDIAEGYSVSREKKESFPLTVTSAQKNPTAFYLCASSEQGAIGGYTFGSGTRLTVV.

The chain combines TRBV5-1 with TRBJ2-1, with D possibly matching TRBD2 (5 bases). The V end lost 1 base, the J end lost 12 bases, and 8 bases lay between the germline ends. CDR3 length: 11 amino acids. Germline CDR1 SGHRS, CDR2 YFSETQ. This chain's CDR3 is CASSLSGGQFF. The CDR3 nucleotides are TGCGCCAGCAGCTTGAGTGGAGGGCAGTTCTTC. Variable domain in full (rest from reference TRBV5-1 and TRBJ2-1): KAGVTQTPRYLIKTRGQQVTLSCSPISGHRSVSWYQQTPGQGLQFLFEYFSETQRNKGNFPGRFSGRQFSNSRSEMNVSTLELGDSALYLCASSLSGGQFFGPGTRLTVL.

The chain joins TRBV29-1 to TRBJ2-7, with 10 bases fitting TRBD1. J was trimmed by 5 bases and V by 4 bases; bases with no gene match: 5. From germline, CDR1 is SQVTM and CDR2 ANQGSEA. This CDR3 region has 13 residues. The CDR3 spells CSVARDRGNEQYF. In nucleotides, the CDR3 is TGCAGCGTTGCTCGGGACAGGGGAAACGAGCAGTACTTC.

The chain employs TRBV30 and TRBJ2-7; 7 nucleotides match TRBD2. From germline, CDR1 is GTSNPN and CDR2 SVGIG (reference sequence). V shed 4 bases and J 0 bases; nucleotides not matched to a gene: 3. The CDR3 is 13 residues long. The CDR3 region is CAWKAGLSYEQYF. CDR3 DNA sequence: TGTGCCTGGAAAGCGGGACTCTCCTACGAGCAGTACTTC.

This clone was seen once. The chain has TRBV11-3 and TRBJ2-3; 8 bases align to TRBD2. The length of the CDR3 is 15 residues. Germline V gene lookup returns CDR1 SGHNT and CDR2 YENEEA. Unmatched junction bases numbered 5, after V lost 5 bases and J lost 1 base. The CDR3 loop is CASSDGLARTDTQYF. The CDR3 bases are TGTGCCAGCAGCGATGGACTAGCCCGCACAGATACGCAGTATTTT.